This entry lists 27 T cell receptor beta chains sequenced from one sample in a study of radiotherapy plus CTLA-4 blockade in lung cancer. Generated by immunoSEQ multiplex PCR, the TCRdb table keeps only in-frame clones and is missing some. The sample holds roughly 59,000 clones, 65% to 80% seen once. The material sequenced was peripheral blood, taken from a patient treated with radiotherapy plus ipilimumab. These receptors originate from a human donor with non-small cell lung cancer whose response to radiotherapy plus ipilimumab could not be evaluated.

The chain carries TRBV9 and TRBJ2-7, with a possible D match to TRBD1 (5 bases). This CDR3 is built from 15 residues. Trimming shortened V by 0 bases and J by 1 base, and 11 bases separated the two germline ends. Germline V gene sequence: CDR1 SGDLS, CDR2 YYNGEE. CDR3 DNA sequence: TGTGCCAGCAGCGTAGGGCAGGGAATATCCTACGAGCAGTACTTC. Amino acid sequence: CASSVGQGISYEQYF.

The chain carries TRBV2 and TRBJ1-2; 8 nucleotides match TRBD1. V gave up 6 bases and J gave up 4 bases; unmatched junction bases: 10. Germline CDR1 SNHLY, CDR2 FYNNEI. CDR3 length: 15 residues. The CDR3 sequence is CASRSGTGLSYGYTF. The DNA for the CDR3 is TGTGCCAGCAGGTCCGGGACAGGACTCTCCTATGGCTACACCTTC.

The chain links TRBV7-3 to TRBJ2-1; D is possibly TRBD2 (6 bases). The V end was cut by 1 base, the J end by 9 bases, with 10 bases between. The V gene's germline CDR1 is SGHTA and CDR2 FQGTGA. This CDR3 contains 13 residues. CDR3 region: CASSLNPGGEQFF. CDR3 DNA sequence: TGTGCCAGCAGCTTAAATCCCGGGGGTGAGCAGTTCTTC.

This chain uses TRBV28 with TRBJ2-5; perhaps TRBD1 as D (6 bases). Per the germline V gene, CDR1 is MDHEN and CDR2 is SYDVKM. There are 11 residues in the CDR3. Deletions cut 5 bases from V and 7 bases from J, with 8 bases between. CDR3 protein: CASSTRGTQYF. CDR3 sequence (DNA): TGTGCCAGCAGTACCAGGGGGACCCAGTACTTC.

This chain joins TRBV30 and TRBJ1-4, with 7 nucleotides matching TRBD1. The CDR3 is made up of 13 amino acids. Germline loops: CDR1 GTSNPN, CDR2 SVGIG (reference sequence). V gave up 3 bases and J gave up 4 bases; unmatched junction bases: 2. CDR3 amino acids: CAWSRDSNEKLFF. As DNA, the CDR3 is TGTGCCTGGAGCCGGGACAGTAATGAAAAACTGTTTTTT. The whole variable domain, remainder taken from reference TRBV30 and TRBJ1-4, is SQTIHQWPATLVQPVGSPLSLECTVEGTSNPNLYWYRQAAGRGLQLLFYSVGIGQISSEVPQNLSASRPQDRQFILSSKKLLLSDSGFYLCAWSRDSNEKLFFGSGTQLSVL.

The chain is built from TRBV5-6 and TRBJ1-5; 8 bases map to TRBD1. Per germline, CDR1 SGHDT and CDR2 YYEEEE. With V trimmed by 6 bases and J by 4 bases, 6 bases remained unmatched. The CDR3 sequence is 14 residues long. The CDR3 nucleotides read TGTGCCAGCACCACGGACAGGGATAATCAGCCCCAGCATTTT. The encoded protein is CASTTDRDNQPQHF.

The genes are TRBV6-5 and TRBJ2-2; weak D call: TRBD1 (6 bases). CDR3 size: 14 residues. Trimming removed 6 bases from V and 8 bases from J, with 16 bases in between. The germline CDR1 and CDR2 sequences are MNHEY and SVGAGI. The CDR3 spells CASSRTNRVGELFF. In DNA, the CDR3 is TGTGCCAGCAGCCGTACCAACAGGGTTGGGGAGCTGTTTTTT.

CDR3 sequence: CASTGLAANTGELFF. Here the CDR3 DNA reads TGTGCCAGTACCGGACTAGCCGCGAACACCGGGGAGCTGTTTTTT. The chain is built from TRBV2 and TRBJ2-2, with 8 nucleotides matching TRBD2. Germline V lookup: CDR1 SNHLY, CDR2 FYNNEI. The CDR3 totals 15 residues. The V segment lost 9 bases and the J segment 0 bases; nucleotides outside the gene matches: 6.

The chain carries TRBV6-5 and TRBJ1-2, with D possibly TRBD1 on 6 matching bases. Germline V gives CDR1 MNHEY, CDR2 SVGAGI. The CDR3 runs 15 residues. V was clipped by 7 bases and J by 2 bases, with 17 bases between them. This chain's CDR3 is CASTADRRPNYGYTF. The CDR3 bases are TGTGCCAGCACCGCGGACAGACGTCCGAACTATGGCTACACCTTC.

This clone occurred once. The chain uses TRBV7-3 and TRBJ2-1, with 9 positions matching TRBD2. The CDR3 spans 14 residues. The V segment lost 5 bases and the J segment 9 bases; nucleotides outside the gene matches: 8. Germline V gene data show CDR1 as SGHTA and CDR2 as FQGTGA. The CDR3 coding sequence is TGTGCCAGCAGCCTGGGACTAGCCGTGGGTGAGCAGTTCTTC. Translation gives CASSLGLAVGEQFF.

This chain connects TRBV29-1 to TRBJ2-4; D possibly corresponds to TRBD2 (5 bases). Germline V gives CDR1 SQVTM, CDR2 ANQGSEA. This CDR3 has 12 residues. With 7 bases removed from V and 8 bases from J, the gap between germline ends came to 15 bases. This CDR3 is CSARETGDIQYF. CDR3 sequence (DNA): TGCAGCGCCAGAGAGACCGGGGACATTCAGTACTTC.

This rearrangement joins TRBV6-5 to TRBJ2-5, with 11 bases matching TRBD2. The CDR3 runs to 15 residues. J was trimmed by 1 base and V by 6 bases; bases with no gene match: 4. Per the germline V gene, CDR1 is MNHEY and CDR2 is SVGAGI. In nucleotides, the CDR3 is TGTGCCAGCAGGATGACTAGCGGGGTCCAAGAGACCCAGTACTTC. Amino acid sequence: CASRMTSGVQETQYF.

This clone was detected only a few times. The chain couples TRBV6-1 to TRBJ1-5; D is perhaps TRBD1 (5 bases). The CDR3 covers 13 residues. The V gene lost 5 bases and the J gene lost 3 bases, with 8 bases spanning the gap. Germline CDR1 MNHNS, CDR2 SASEGT. CDR3 sequence: CASSRTYNQPQHF. The DNA for the CDR3 is TGTGCCAGCAGTCGGACATACAATCAGCCCCAGCATTTT.

The chain combines TRBV29-1 with TRBJ1-1; 7 bases line up with TRBD1. CDR1 is SQVTM, CDR2 ANQGSEA, per germline. This CDR3 is 11 amino acids long. The junction had 8 bases not matched to a gene; V was cut back by 4 bases and J by 12 bases. DNA for the CDR3: TGCAGCGTTGGGGCGGGACAGTTGACTTTCTTT. It translates to CSVGAGQLTFF.

The chain has TRBV4-2 and TRBJ2-5, with 12 bases lining up with TRBD2. CDR3 size: 17 residues. Germline CDR1 is LGHNA and CDR2 is YNFKEQ. With 4 bases clipped from V and 0 bases from J, the junction kept 6 bases outside the gene matches. The CDR3 protein is CASSLVLAGGYQETQYF. The CDR3 DNA is TGTGCCAGCAGCCTAGTGCTAGCGGGAGGGTACCAAGAGACCCAGTACTTC.

The V and J genes are TRBV7-8 and TRBJ1-1, with TRBD1 identical over 8 bases. Germline-derived CDR1 and CDR2 are SGHVS and FQNEAQ. The CDR3 has 14 amino acids. Germline trimming cut 4 bases from V and 0 bases from J; bases unmatched to any gene: 1. CDR3 nucleotide sequence: TGTGCCAGCAGCTGGGGACAGGTGAACACTGAAGCTTTCTTT. Its translation: CASSWGQVNTEAFF. The full variable domain, rest sourced from reference TRBV7-8 and TRBJ1-1, is GAGVSQSPRYKVAKRGQDVALRCDPISGHVSLFWYQQALGQGPEFLTYFQNEAQLDKSGLPSDRFFAERPEGSVSTLKIQRTQQEDSAVYLCASSWGQVNTEAFFGQGTRLTVV.

Remarks on this clone: Other nucleotide sequences in the sample specify the same CDR3. This chain links TRBV27 with TRBJ1-2; TRBD1 agrees at 9 bases. From germline, CDR1 is MNHEY and CDR2 SMNVEV (reference sequence). V was clipped by 6 bases and J by 4 bases; unmatched bases: 3. The CDR3 spans 13 residues. CDR3 nucleotides: TGTGCCAGCAGGAACAGGGGGCCCTATGGCTACACCTTC. It yields the protein CASRNRGPYGYTF.

About this clone: At one end, the junction sequence differs from germline, possibly due to a read error. The rearrangement uses TRBV5-8 and TRBJ1-2; D is possibly TRBD1 (5 bases). The CDR3 is 16 residues long. Germline CDR1 SGHTS, CDR2 YDEGEE. CDR3 residues: CASSHDREGLDYGYTF. For the CDR3, the DNA is TGCGCCAGCAGCCACGACCGGGAGGGGTTGGACTATGGCTACACCTTC.

V and J are TRBV10-3 and TRBJ2-2, with a possible D match to TRBD1 (6 bases). V was clipped by 4 bases and J by 4 bases, with 7 bases between them. Germline assignment: CDR1 ENHRY and CDR2 SYGVKD. The CDR3 is 13 residues long. CDR3 region: CAISAQGTGELFF. CDR3 DNA sequence: TGTGCCATCAGTGCACAGGGCACCGGGGAGCTGTTTTTT.

There are many counts of this clone. The CDR3 DNA reads as TGTGCTAGTGGTTTCGGGGACAGGGGGACTGAAGCTTTCTTT. It translates to CASGFGDRGTEAFF. The genes are TRBV12-5 and TRBJ1-1, with 11 bases fitting TRBD1. The V gene's germline CDR1 is LGHNT and CDR2 FRNRAP. V dropped 3 bases and J dropped 5; count of bases not matched to a gene: 2. CDR3 length: 14 amino acids.

This sequence joins TRBV18 and TRBJ1-6; 7 bases line up with TRBD1. The germline CDR1 and CDR2 sequences are KGHSH and LQKENI. The CDR3 covers 16 residues. V lost 3 bases and J lost 9; bases outside the gene matches: 11. CDR3 in amino acids: CASSPETGTWSSPLHF. The CDR3 bases are TGTGCCAGCTCACCGGAGACAGGGACGTGGAGTTCACCCCTCCACTTT. The variable domain in full, with the rest retrieved from reference TRBV18 and TRBJ1-6, is NAGVMQNPRHLVRRRGQEARLRCSPMKGHSHVYWYRQLPEEGLKFMVYLQKENIIDESGMPKERFSAEFPKEGPSILRIQQVVRGDSAAYFCASSPETGTWSSPLHFGNGTRLTVT.

J is TRBJ2-2 and V is TRBV19, with 10 bases matching TRBD2. The germline V gene encodes CDR1 LNHDA and CDR2 SQIVND (reference sequence). The CDR3 loop spans 17 amino acids. V lost 5 bases, J lost 0 bases, and 6 bases stayed unmatched. The CDR3 protein is CASSRTSGVSNTGELFF. The CDR3 DNA is TGTGCCAGTAGTCGTACTAGCGGGGTGTCGAACACCGGGGAGCTGTTTTTT.

The chain uses TRBV4-1 and TRBJ1-1; TRBD1 is a possible D gene (5 bases). V lost 4 bases to trimming and J lost 2 bases, with 11 bases between them. Germline CDR1 MGHRA, CDR2 YSYEKL. This CDR3 is built from 14 residues. The CDR3 protein is CASSPWRGNTEAFF. CDR3 nucleotide sequence: TGCGCCAGCAGCCCATGGAGGGGTAACACTGAAGCTTTCTTT.

Of note for this clone: Sequence at one end of the junction differs from germline and may be a read error. J is TRBJ2-1 and V is TRBV5-4, with D tentatively TRBD1 (5 bases). Per the germline V gene, CDR1 is SGHNT and CDR2 is YYREEE (reference sequence). CDR3 length equals 17 residues. The CDR3 nucleotides read TGTGCCAGCAGCTTGAGCAGGTTGCAGGGCCCCCACAAGGAGCAGTTCTTC. Encoded protein: CASSLSRLQGPHKEQFF. The variable domain in full, with the rest retrieved from reference TRBV5-4 and TRBJ2-1, is ETGVTQSPTHLIKTRGQQVTLRCSSQSGHNTVSWYQQALGQGPQFIFQYYREEENGRGNFPPRFSGLQFPNYSSELNVNALELDDSALYLCASSLSRLQGPHKEQFFGPGTRLTVL.

The chain combines TRBV2 with TRBJ2-5; 9 bases match TRBD2. After removal of 3 bases from V and 7 bases from J, the junction contained 12 bases not matched to a gene. Per germline, CDR1 SNHLY and CDR2 FYNNEI. The CDR3 has 16 amino acids. CDR3 region: CASSELPSGEYGTQYF. The CDR3 bases are TGTGCCAGCAGTGAGTTGCCTAGCGGGGAATACGGGACCCAGTACTTC.

The table lists this clone with a few counts. The chain joins TRBV6-1 to TRBJ2-3, with D maybe TRBD1 (6 bases). Trimming shortened V by 1 base and J by 1 base, and 9 bases separated the two germline ends. The CDR3 totals 15 residues. CDR1 MNHNS and CDR2 SASEGT come from the germline V gene. DNA for the CDR3: TGTGCCAGCAGTGAAGTGAAGGGGGGCACAGATACGCAGTATTTT. It is translated as CASSEVKGGTDTQYF.

The chain couples TRBV7-8 to TRBJ1-2; the D gene is possibly TRBD1 (6 bases). Germline V gives CDR1 SGHVS, CDR2 FQNEAQ. V lost 2 bases to trimming and J lost 11 bases, with 18 bases between them. CDR3 length: 14 residues. The CDR3 spells CASSLNRASGVYTF. DNA of the CDR3: TGTGCCAGCAGCTTAAACAGGGCCTCCGGAGTGTACACCTTC.